This T cell receptor beta chain is drawn from a study of blood T cells in healthy people across ages. Findings and caveats of the study: Diversity was higher, and naive CD4+ cells more numerous, in long-lived donors than in aged donors. Per million T cells, TCR beta diversity dropped roughly linearly as age increased.

Combining a sample-barcoded 5' primer with a J-beta primer mix, a second PCR ran for 7 to 11 cycles. TCRdb re-called the 5' RACE reads through MiXCR, storing one row per CDR3 protein. The top ten hold 18% of the sample, which has over a million distinct CDR3 sequences, under 45% seen once. Trimming pared 0 bases from V and 0 bases from J, leaving 12 bases between. The CDR3 has 17 amino acids. Looked up from germline, CDR1 is LNHNV and CDR2 is YYDKDF (reference sequence). This clonotype appeared a few times. As yet, its antigen is unknown. In terms of origin and age, donors were healthy Caucasian individuals from Russia aged roughly 6 to 100.

The rearrangement links TRBV15 to TRBJ1-5; D perhaps matches TRBD1 (6 bases). The sequence was obtained from a woman aged 60-75 years in good health. The sample was blood. CDR3 in amino acids: CATSRDVWGASNQPQHF. DNA of the CDR3: TGTGCCACCAGCAGAGATGTTTGGGGGGCTAGCAATCAGCCCCAGCATTTT.